These T cell receptor beta chains were read from a single sample in a study of PD-L1 blockade in urothelial cancer. The data were produced by immunoSEQ multiplex PCR, yet TCRdb's version contains in-frame clones alone and is incomplete. The sample holds about 120,000 clones, around 89% seen once. The sample was PBMCs, taken around atezolizumab (anti-PD-L1) treatment. The receptors come from a man in his 60s with urothelial cancer. CDR3s include the opening cysteine and the closing phenylalanine or tryptophan. A D gene is named only where the DNA matches it firmly. Some rows have no size entry. The others give once, few or many, or a class for an expanded clone.

d_gene: TRBD2; v_gene: TRBV4-2; abundance: NA; j_gene: TRBJ2-7; CDR3nt: TGTGCCAGGGGAAGCGGGGAGACCTACGAGCAGTACTTC; CDR3aa: CARGSGETYEQYF
d_gene: NA; v_gene: TRBV5-1; abundance: NA; j_gene: TRBJ2-1; CDR3nt: TGCGCCAGCAGCTTGGCCGTGGGCAGACGTGAGCAGTTCTTC; CDR3aa: CASSLAVGRREQFF
d_gene: NA; v_gene: TRBV18; abundance: NA; j_gene: TRBJ2-5; CDR3nt: TGTGCCAGCTCAGGAGGAGAGACCCAGTACTTC; CDR3aa: CASSGGETQYF
d_gene: TRBD1; v_gene: TRBV28; abundance: NA; j_gene: TRBJ1-1; CDR3nt: TGTGCCAGCAGGCAAACCGGGACAGGGGATACTGAAGCTTTCTTT; CDR3aa: CASRQTGTGDTEAFF
d_gene: NA; v_gene: TRBV5-5; abundance: NA; j_gene: TRBJ1-2; CDR3nt: TGTGCCAGCAGCCTCCGGGTGGACTATGGCTACACCTTC; CDR3aa: CASSLRVDYGYTF
d_gene: TRBD2; v_gene: TRBV28; abundance: NA; j_gene: TRBJ2-2; CDR3nt: TGTGCCAGCAGTCGGAGCGGGGGGTTTACCGGGGAGCTGTTTTTT; CDR3aa: CASSRSGGFTGELFF
d_gene: TRBD1; v_gene: TRBV7-2; abundance: NA; j_gene: TRBJ1-1; CDR3nt: TGTGCCAGCAGCTCTAAGCAGGGGGGAACTGAAGCTTTCTTT; CDR3aa: CASSSKQGGTEAFF
d_gene: NA; v_gene: TRBV5-1; abundance: few; j_gene: TRBJ2-3; CDR3nt: TGCGCCAGCAGCTTGTGGAGCGGGGATACGCAGTATTTT; CDR3aa: CASSLWSGDTQYF
d_gene: NA; v_gene: TRBV5-4; abundance: NA; j_gene: TRBJ1-6; CDR3nt: TGTGCCAGCAGCTTAAAGGGGGTATCTAATTCACCCCTCCACTTT; CDR3aa: CASSLKGVSNSPLHF
d_gene: TRBD1; v_gene: TRBV11-2; abundance: NA; j_gene: TRBJ1-1; CDR3nt: TGTGCCAGCAGCTTAGAGTGGGACAGTCTCACAGCTTTCTTT; CDR3aa: CASSLEWDSLTAFF
d_gene: TRBD1; v_gene: TRBV18; abundance: NA; j_gene: TRBJ1-2; CDR3nt: TGTGCCAGCTCACCAAACCGGGGACAGGACTATGGCTACACCTTC; CDR3aa: CASSPNRGQDYGYTF
d_gene: NA; v_gene: TRBV20-1; abundance: NA; j_gene: TRBJ2-5; CDR3nt: TGCAGTTCGGGGTACCAAGAGACCCAGTACTTC; CDR3aa: CSSGYQETQYF
d_gene: NA; v_gene: TRBV5-4; abundance: NA; j_gene: TRBJ1-4; CDR3nt: TGTGCCAGCAGCTCTACAGGAGTGTCTAATGAAAAACTGTTTTTT; CDR3aa: CASSSTGVSNEKLFF
d_gene: NA; v_gene: TRBV4-1; abundance: NA; j_gene: TRBJ2-7; CDR3nt: TGCGCCAGCAGCCAAGATCTCGACAGTTCTTACTACGAGCAGTACTTC; CDR3aa: CASSQDLDSSYYEQYF
d_gene: NA; v_gene: TRBV19; abundance: NA; j_gene: TRBJ1-5; CDR3nt: TGTGCCAGTAGTATGGGGGGGTACAGGCCCCAGCATTTT; CDR3aa: CASSMGGYRPQHF
d_gene: TRBD2; v_gene: TRBV14; abundance: NA; j_gene: TRBJ2-1; CDR3nt: TGTGCCAGCAGCCAAGATTTGACTAGCGGGGGCCTGTTGGGCAATGAGCAGTTCTTC; CDR3aa: CASSQDLTSGGLLGNEQFF
d_gene: NA; v_gene: TRBV9; abundance: NA; j_gene: TRBJ1-2; CDR3nt: TGTGCCAGCAGCCAGCCGGGACATCCCCTCTATGGCTACACCTTC; CDR3aa: CASSQPGHPLYGYTF
d_gene: NA; v_gene: TRBV28; abundance: NA; j_gene: TRBJ2-5; CDR3nt: TGTGCCAGCAGCTTAGGAGGGCTAGAGACCCAGTACTTC; CDR3aa: CASSLGGLETQYF
d_gene: NA; v_gene: TRBV5-1; abundance: NA; j_gene: TRBJ2-7; CDR3nt: TGCGCCAGCAGCTTGGCGCTCTCTCGGGAGCAGTACTTC; CDR3aa: CASSLALSREQYF
d_gene: NA; v_gene: TRBV6-1; abundance: NA; j_gene: TRBJ2-5; CDR3nt: TGTGCCAGACACGACAGTACCCAAGAGACCCAGTACTTC; CDR3aa: CARHDSTQETQYF
d_gene: TRBD1; v_gene: TRBV6-1; abundance: NA; j_gene: TRBJ1-5; CDR3nt: TGTGCCAGCAGTGAAATCACAGGGGCGGGGCAGCCCCAGCATTTT; CDR3aa: CASSEITGAGQPQHF
d_gene: NA; v_gene: TRBV6-6; abundance: NA; j_gene: TRBJ2-7; CDR3nt: TGTGCCAGCAGTTACTCGGACAGCTACGAGCAGTACTTC; CDR3aa: CASSYSDSYEQYF
d_gene: TRBD1; v_gene: TRBV11-3; abundance: NA; j_gene: TRBJ2-7; CDR3nt: TGTGCCAGCAGCTTAGACCGGCAGGGGGCTTATTACGAGCAGTACTTC; CDR3aa: CASSLDRQGAYYEQYF
d_gene: NA; v_gene: TRBV2; abundance: NA; j_gene: TRBJ2-2; CDR3nt: TGTGCCAGCAGTGTACCAGTCGCGAACACCGGGGAGCTGTTTTTT; CDR3aa: CASSVPVANTGELFF
d_gene: TRBD1; v_gene: TRBV4-2; abundance: NA; j_gene: TRBJ2-6; CDR3nt: TGTGCCAGCAGCCCCCTCCCAGGGGGCGAGACGGGGGCCAACGTCCTGACTTTC; CDR3aa: CASSPLPGGETGANVLTF
d_gene: NA; v_gene: TRBV21-1; abundance: NA; j_gene: TRBJ2-2; CDR3nt: TGTGCCAGCACCAAGAGGGGGCGGGGGAACACCGGGGAGCTGTTTTTT; CDR3aa: CASTKRGRGNTGELFF
d_gene: TRBD1; v_gene: TRBV2; abundance: NA; j_gene: TRBJ2-7; CDR3nt: TGTGCCAGCAGTGATTCGGACAGGGTCTCCTACGAGCAGTACTTC; CDR3aa: CASSDSDRVSYEQYF
d_gene: TRBD1; v_gene: TRBV18; abundance: NA; j_gene: TRBJ2-1; CDR3nt: TGTGCCAGCTCACTACCGGGACAGGGGAACAATGAGCAGTTCTTC; CDR3aa: CASSLPGQGNNEQFF
d_gene: TRBD2; v_gene: TRBV27; abundance: NA; j_gene: TRBJ2-7; CDR3nt: TGTGCCAGCAGTTTCTCCGGGACTAGCGGGGTTTACGAGCAGTACTTC; CDR3aa: CASSFSGTSGVYEQYF
d_gene: TRBD1; v_gene: TRBV19; abundance: NA; j_gene: TRBJ1-1; CDR3nt: TGTGCCAGTAGTCCAGGGACAGGGTGGGGCGCTGAAGCTTTCTTT; CDR3aa: CASSPGTGWGAEAFF
d_gene: NA; v_gene: TRBV7-2; abundance: NA; j_gene: TRBJ2-5; CDR3nt: TGTGCCAGCAGTTCAAGTAGCCGGGAGACCCAGTACTTC; CDR3aa: CASSSSSRETQYF
d_gene: NA; v_gene: TRBV6-6; abundance: NA; j_gene: TRBJ2-5; CDR3nt: TGTGCCACCCGGGACTCCCCTTCGTGGGAGACCCAGTACTTC; CDR3aa: CATRDSPSWETQYF
d_gene: NA; v_gene: TRBV5-6; abundance: NA; j_gene: TRBJ1-1; CDR3nt: TGTGCCAGCAGCTTGCAAGGGGGGGAGAACACTGAAGCTTTCTTT; CDR3aa: CASSLQGGENTEAFF
d_gene: TRBD1; v_gene: TRBV19; abundance: NA; j_gene: TRBJ1-6; CDR3nt: TGTGCCACGACCGAGGGACAGTATAATTCACCCCTCCACTTT; CDR3aa: CATTEGQYNSPLHF
d_gene: NA; v_gene: TRBV28; abundance: NA; j_gene: TRBJ1-1; CDR3nt: TGTGCCAGCACCGAAGACAGGAACACTGAAGCTTTCTTT; CDR3aa: CASTEDRNTEAFF
d_gene: TRBD1; v_gene: TRBV5-4; abundance: NA; j_gene: TRBJ2-5; CDR3nt: TGTGCCAGCAGCCCTGAGGGGACAGAAGAGACCCAGTACTTC; CDR3aa: CASSPEGTEETQYF
d_gene: NA; v_gene: TRBV5-4; abundance: once; j_gene: TRBJ2-1; CDR3nt: TGTGCCAGCAGCTTGGGAGGATCGCAGGGCATCTACAATGAGCAGTTCTTC; CDR3aa: CASSLGGSQGIYNEQFF
d_gene: TRBD1; v_gene: TRBV25-1; abundance: NA; j_gene: TRBJ2-7; CDR3nt: TGTGCCAGCCGCCGACAGGGAGCCTCCTACGAGCAGTACTTC; CDR3aa: CASRRQGASYEQYF
d_gene: NA; v_gene: TRBV5-1; abundance: NA; j_gene: TRBJ2-3; CDR3nt: TGCGCCAGCACCACACGAACGGACTCCACAGATACGCAGTATTTT; CDR3aa: CASTTRTDSTDTQYF
d_gene: NA; v_gene: TRBV19; abundance: NA; j_gene: TRBJ2-7; CDR3nt: TGTGCCAGTAGTATAACGACAGGGGAGGGCTACGAGCAGTACTTC; CDR3aa: CASSITTGEGYEQYF
d_gene: TRBD1; v_gene: TRBV5-4; abundance: few; j_gene: TRBJ2-1; CDR3nt: TGTGCCAGCAGCACCGGGACAGGATGGTCCTACAATGAGCAGTTCTTC; CDR3aa: CASSTGTGWSYNEQFF
d_gene: TRBD1; v_gene: TRBV27; abundance: once; j_gene: TRBJ1-2; CDR3nt: TGTGCCAGCAGCCCGACAGGGGGCAACTATGGCTACACCTTC; CDR3aa: CASSPTGGNYGYTF
d_gene: NA; v_gene: TRBV5-6; abundance: NA; j_gene: TRBJ1-4; CDR3nt: TGTGCCAGCAGCCTTTTGACAGCTACTAATGAAAAACTGTTTTTT; CDR3aa: CASSLLTATNEKLFF
d_gene: NA; v_gene: TRBV5-8; abundance: NA; j_gene: TRBJ1-4; CDR3nt: TGTGCCAGCAGCTTGGTGACAGGCGAAAAACTGTTTTTT; CDR3aa: CASSLVTGEKLFF
d_gene: NA; v_gene: TRBV7-2; abundance: NA; j_gene: TRBJ1-4; CDR3nt: TGTGCCAGCAGCTTGCAACCGACATCTATGGGAAAACTGTTTTTT; CDR3aa: CASSLQPTSMGKLFF
d_gene: TRBD2; v_gene: TRBV7-2; abundance: NA; j_gene: TRBJ2-3; CDR3nt: TGTGCCAGCAGTTTCCCCGGTGGCGGGAGGTCAGATACGCAGTATTTT; CDR3aa: CASSFPGGGRSDTQYF
d_gene: TRBD1; v_gene: TRBV5-1; abundance: once; j_gene: TRBJ1-1; CDR3nt: TGCGCCAGCAGCACCCGACAGGGGGTCTACACTGAAGCTTTCTTT; CDR3aa: CASSTRQGVYTEAFF
d_gene: NA; v_gene: TRBV6-1; abundance: NA; j_gene: TRBJ1-2; CDR3nt: TGTGCCAGCAGTGTTGGGGGCGCCGGCTATGGCTACACCTTC; CDR3aa: CASSVGGAGYGYTF
d_gene: NA; v_gene: TRBV7-2; abundance: NA; j_gene: TRBJ2-2; CDR3nt: TGTGCCAGCAGCTTAGAGGCAGGGAACACCGGGGAGCTGTTTTTT; CDR3aa: CASSLEAGNTGELFF
d_gene: TRBD1; v_gene: TRBV6-5; abundance: NA; j_gene: TRBJ2-5; CDR3nt: TGTGCCAGCAGTTACGGGACAGAAGACCAAGAGACCCAGTACTTC; CDR3aa: CASSYGTEDQETQYF
d_gene: NA; v_gene: TRBV5-4; abundance: NA; j_gene: TRBJ1-2; CDR3nt: TGTGCCAGCAGCACCGAGGGAGGATATGGCTACACCTTC; CDR3aa: CASSTEGGYGYTF
d_gene: NA; v_gene: TRBV19; abundance: NA; j_gene: TRBJ1-4; CDR3nt: TGTGCCAGTAGTAATCCGACTCCCCCCGATGAAAAACTGTTTTTT; CDR3aa: CASSNPTPPDEKLFF
d_gene: NA; v_gene: TRBV27; abundance: NA; j_gene: TRBJ1-1; CDR3nt: TGTGCCAGCAGTTTATCCCCATTGAACACTGAAGCTTTCTTT; CDR3aa: CASSLSPLNTEAFF